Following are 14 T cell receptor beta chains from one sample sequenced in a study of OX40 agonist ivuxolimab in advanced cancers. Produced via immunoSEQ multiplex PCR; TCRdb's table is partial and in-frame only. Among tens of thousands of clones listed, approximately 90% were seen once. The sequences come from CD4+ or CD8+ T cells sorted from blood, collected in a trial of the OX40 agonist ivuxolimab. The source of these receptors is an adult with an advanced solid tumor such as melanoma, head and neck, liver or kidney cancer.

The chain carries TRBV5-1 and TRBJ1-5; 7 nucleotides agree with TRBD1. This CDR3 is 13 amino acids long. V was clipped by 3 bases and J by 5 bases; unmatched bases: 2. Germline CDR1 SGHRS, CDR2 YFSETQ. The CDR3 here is CASSSDRDQPQHF. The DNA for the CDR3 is TGCGCCAGCAGCTCTGACAGGGATCAGCCCCAGCATTTT.

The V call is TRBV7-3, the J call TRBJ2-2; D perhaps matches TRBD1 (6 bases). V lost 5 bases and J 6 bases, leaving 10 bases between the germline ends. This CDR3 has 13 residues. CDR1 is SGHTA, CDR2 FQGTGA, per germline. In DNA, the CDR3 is TGTGCCAGCAGCCCAACAGGGTCCGGGGAGCTGTTTTTT. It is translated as CASSPTGSGELFF.

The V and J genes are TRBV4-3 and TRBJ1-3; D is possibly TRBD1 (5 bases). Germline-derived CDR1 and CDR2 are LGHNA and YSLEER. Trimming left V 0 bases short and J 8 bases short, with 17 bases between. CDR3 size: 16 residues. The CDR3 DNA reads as TGCGCCAGCAGCCAAGATTTGCGGGGGGGTCGGGACACCATATATTTT. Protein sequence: CASSQDLRGGRDTIYF.

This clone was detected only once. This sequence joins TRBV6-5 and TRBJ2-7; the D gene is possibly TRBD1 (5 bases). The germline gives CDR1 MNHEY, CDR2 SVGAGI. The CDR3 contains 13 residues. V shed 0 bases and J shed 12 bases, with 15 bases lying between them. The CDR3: CASSYSGRAATYF. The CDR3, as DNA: TGTGCCAGCAGTTACTCGGGCAGGGCCGCGACGTACTTC.

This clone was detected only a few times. The DNA of the CDR3 is TGCGCCAGCAGCTTGGGGGGTTTGAGGGGCGAAGCTTTCTTT. This codes for CASSLGGLRGEAFF. The gene calls are TRBV5-1 and TRBJ1-1; tentative D call: TRBD1 (5 bases). This CDR3 is 14 amino acids long. Germline CDR1 is SGHRS and CDR2 is YFSETQ. Deletions cut 0 bases from V and 8 bases from J, with 14 bases between.

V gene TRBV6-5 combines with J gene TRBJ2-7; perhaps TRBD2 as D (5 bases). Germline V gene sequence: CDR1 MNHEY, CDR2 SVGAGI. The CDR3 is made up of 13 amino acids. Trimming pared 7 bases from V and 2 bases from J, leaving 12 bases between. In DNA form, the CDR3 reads TGTGCCAGCACTCTCGGGATGACCTACGAGCAGTACTTC. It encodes CASTLGMTYEQYF.

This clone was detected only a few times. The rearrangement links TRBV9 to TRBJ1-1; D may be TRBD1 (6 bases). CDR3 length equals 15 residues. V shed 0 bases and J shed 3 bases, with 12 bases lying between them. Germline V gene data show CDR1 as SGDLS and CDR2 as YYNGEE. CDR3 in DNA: TGTGCCAGCAGCGTAGCAAAGGCAGGGGACACTGAAGCTTTCTTT. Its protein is CASSVAKAGDTEAFF.

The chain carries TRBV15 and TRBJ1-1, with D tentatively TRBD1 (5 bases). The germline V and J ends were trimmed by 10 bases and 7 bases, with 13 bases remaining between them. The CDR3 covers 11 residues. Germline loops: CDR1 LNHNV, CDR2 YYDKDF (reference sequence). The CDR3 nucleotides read TGTGCCATCCCGAGGGGCGGTGAAGCTTTCTTT. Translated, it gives CAIPRGGEAFF.

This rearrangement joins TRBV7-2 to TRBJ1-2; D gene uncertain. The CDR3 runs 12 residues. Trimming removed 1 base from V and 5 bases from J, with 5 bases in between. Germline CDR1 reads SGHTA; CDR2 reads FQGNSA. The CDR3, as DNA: TGTGCCAGCAGCTTAGGAGGTTATGGCTACACCTTC. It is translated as CASSLGGYGYTF.

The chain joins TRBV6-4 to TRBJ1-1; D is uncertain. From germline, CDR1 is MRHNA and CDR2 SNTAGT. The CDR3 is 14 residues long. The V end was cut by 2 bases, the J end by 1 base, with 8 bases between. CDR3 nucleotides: TGTGCCAGCAGTGACGGAAGAGGGAACACTGAAGCTTTCTTT. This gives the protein CASSDGRGNTEAFF.

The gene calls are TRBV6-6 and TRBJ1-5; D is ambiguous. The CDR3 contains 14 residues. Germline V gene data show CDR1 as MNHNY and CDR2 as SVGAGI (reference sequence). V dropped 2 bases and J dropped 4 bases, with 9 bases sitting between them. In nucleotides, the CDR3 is TGTGCCAGCAGTTACGGTGGCGGAAATCAGCCCCAGCATTTT. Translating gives CASSYGGGNQPQHF.

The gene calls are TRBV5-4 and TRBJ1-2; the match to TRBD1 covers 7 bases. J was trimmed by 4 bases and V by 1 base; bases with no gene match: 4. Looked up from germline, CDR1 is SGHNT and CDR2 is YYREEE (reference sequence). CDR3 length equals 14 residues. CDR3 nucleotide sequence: TGTGCCAGCAGCTTGAAACCAGGGGGCTATGGCTACACCTTC. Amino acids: CASSLKPGGYGYTF. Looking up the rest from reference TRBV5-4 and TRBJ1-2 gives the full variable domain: ETGVTQSPTHLIKTRGQQVTLRCSSQSGHNTVSWYQQALGQGPQFIFQYYREEENGRGNFPPRFSGLQFPNYSSELNVNALELDDSALYLCASSLKPGGYGYTFGSGTRLTVV.

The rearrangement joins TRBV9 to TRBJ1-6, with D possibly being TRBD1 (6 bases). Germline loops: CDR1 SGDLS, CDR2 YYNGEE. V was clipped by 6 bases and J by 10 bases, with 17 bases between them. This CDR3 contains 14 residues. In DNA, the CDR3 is TGTGCCAGCAATCCGGCGGGGGGCGGATCACCCCTCCACTTT. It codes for CASNPAGGGSPLHF.

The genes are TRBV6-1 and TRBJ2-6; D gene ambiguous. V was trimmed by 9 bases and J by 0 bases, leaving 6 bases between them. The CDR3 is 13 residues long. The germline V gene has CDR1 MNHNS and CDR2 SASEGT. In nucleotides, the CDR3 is TGTGCCAGTAGGTTCTCTGGGGCCAACGTCCTGACTTTC. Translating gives CASRFSGANVLTF.